This T cell receptor (beta chain) was retrieved from a study of molecular identifiers for immune sequencing clone quantification. Germline CDR1 is MGHRA and CDR2 is YSYEKL. The V end was cut by 4 bases, the J end by 10 bases, with 17 bases between. This CDR3 spans 14 amino acids. This clonotype was detected ten times or more. One entry per CDR3 protein, called by TCRdb with MiXCR from the PCR reads. This table holds approximately 60,000 distinct CDR3 sequences, over 15% found once. The clonotype comes from a human donor in good health. Some libraries in this study had Jurkat cell RNA spiked in. Input material: naive CD8+ T cells from blood, with Jurkat cell RNA spiked in. Subset: FACS-sorted CD8+CD4-CCR7+CD45RA+ naive T cells. The chain combines TRBV4-1 with TRBJ2-1; D uncertain. CDR3 bases: TGCGCCAGCAGCCCGAGCCGGAATAGAGTCGAGCAGTTCTTC. Residues: CASSPSRNRVEQFF.